The source of this T cell receptor beta chain is a study of shared clonotypes between healthy human individuals (dated by TCRdb to about 2020). As for the study more broadly: The cohort comprised two women and three men aged 18 to 49 years. For each donor, three plates each were used for CD4 naive and CD4 memory, two plates were used for CD8 naive, and one plate was used for CD8 memory. To estimate repertoire size and how much clonotype sharing occurs between individuals, the study deeply sequenced the blood TCR repertoires of several healthy adults. Libraries were prepared and TCR repertoires were sequenced by different laboratories using diverse techniques, in order to increase sequencing depth and limit assay-specific biases. Leukapheresis yielded between about 0.9 and 10 billion PBMCs per donor.

TCR CDR3 regions were amplified from genomic DNA by multiplex PCR using the deep immunoSEQ assay. For each cell subset, the extracted genomic DNA was distributed evenly across all wells of several immunoSEQ 96-well plates, and each plate served as one replicate. Each replicate PCR for sorted subsets received 150 to 250 ng genomic DNA, equal to roughly 29,000 T cell genomes. Purified libraries were measured with a Qubit 3.0 fluorometer, size-checked on a Bioanalyzer 2100, and measured again with the KAPA Library Quantification kit. Every immunoSEQ 96-well plate was sequenced on a separate single-read 150-cycle Illumina NextSeq 550 flow cell. Under the source paper's analysis protocol: The immunoSEQ output contained only junctional sequences without quality scores, so filtering could not match that applied to full-length reads. To assign V/J genes and CDR3, sequences were annotated using PyIR, a Python wrapper for IgBLAST v1.9, with IMGT germline references. Reads were filtered out if the reads had weak V/J assignments (E-value above 1e-6), no CDR3, stop codons, out-of-frame junctions, or ambiguous translated residues. A V3J clonotype was defined by an identical inferred V gene, J gene, and CDR3 amino acid sequence. Percentage overlap between repertoires was calculated by dividing the number of shared unique clonotypes by the size of the smaller repertoire. Richness of each repertoire was evaluated using RTK rarefaction, the Chao1 estimator, and Recon v2.1 estimates of unobserved clonotypes. For all TCRbeta clonotypes obtained by the gDNA method from several donors, generation probabilities were computed with OLGA. This is the immuneACCESS table as TCRdb keeps it, with only in-frame sequences that have V and J called. A part of the clones is gone; compared with another copy, unresolved V genes explain less than half, and the rest is unexplained. The D gene and trimming were derived from the DNA, and the V and J assignments and clone size from that table. Within this sample are about 1 million clones, with more than 60% of them counted one time only. Clones ranked in the top ten supply over 1.3% of the sample.

What the authors observed across the whole study: Only blood was sampled, and tissue TCR repertoires likely differ from those in blood. Sharing across a few donors was observed for approximately 5% of naive CD4, 3% to 3.5% of naive CD8, 2% to 2.5% of memory CD4, and roughly 0.43% of memory CD8 clonotypes. Even with the large sequencing depth, rarefaction of the sorted-subset datasets indicated that sequencing was incomplete. Larger estimated clonotype richness was generally found for naive subsets than for memory subsets. Pairwise subsampling indicated that sequencing depth was expected to affect the degree of clonotype sharing among donors. Clonotypes shared by all four sorted-subset donors showed higher generation probabilities than non-shared clonotypes. Because the study included only a small number of donors, the genetic and exposure-history diversity represented was limited.

Trimming at the junction amounts to 1 base on V and 5 bases on J, and the germline ends lie 11 bases apart. The CDR3 starts with the cysteine, ends with the phenylalanine, and has 14 residues. Only the CDR3 DNA is retained, 42 bases long and in frame from the first base. CDR1 SGHTA and CDR2 FQGNSA are derived from the germline V gene. Note on this clone: The clone's antigen remains unknown. There are no base qualities to consult, and no much larger clone falls within one base.

Healthy HIV-negative adults with no recently reported acute infections or vaccinations were included as donors. Every donor was a Caucasian adult residing in Nashville, Tennessee, USA. Magnetic negative selection was used to enrich CD4+ T cells, after which naive cells were positively selected on CD45RA and the negative fraction became the memory subset. Blood was collected by leukapheresis, and PBMCs were isolated by Ficoll-Histopaque density gradient centrifugation and then cryopreserved in liquid nitrogen vapor phase. Analytical flow cytometry was used to check the purity and quantity of each magnetically sorted T cell population. From each sorted fraction, genomic DNA was isolated and quantified by UV absorbance on a Nanodrop 2000c.

Sequenced sample: memory CD4+ T cells sorted from blood. The cell subset or site label, read with the paper, signifies: CD45RA-negative fraction. This clonotype originated in a man younger than 35 in good health. The sequence is built from TRBV7-2 and TRBJ2-5, with the D gene call left open. The bases are TGTGCCAGCAGCTTAGGCAATGCTGGGGAGACCCAGTACTTC. This sequence encodes CASSLGNAGETQYF.